These 27 T cell receptor beta chains were all obtained from the same sample, sequenced in a study of cytomegalovirus exposure and HLA in healthy donors. Vbeta (60) and Jbeta (13) primers were used in the PCR. Sequenced by immunoSEQ multiplex PCR; TCRdb stores in-frame clones only, minus some. The sample shows some 65,000 clones, around 70% of them seen only once. Sequenced sample: PBMCs. The receptors shown here come from a woman in her twenties or thirties in good health and CMV-seronegative.

The chain is built from TRBV20-1 and TRBJ2-7; perhaps TRBD2 as D (5 bases). The CDR3 sequence is 11 residues long. Germline CDR1 DFQATT, CDR2 SNEGSKA (reference sequence). With 4 bases removed from V and 7 bases from J, the gap between germline ends came to 11 bases. CDR3 bases: TGCAGTGCTACGGCCACGGGGGAGCAGTACTTC. It encodes CSATATGEQYF.

The chain has TRBV20-1 and TRBJ1-4; D gene uncertain. This CDR3 region has 11 residues. Germline CDR1 is DFQATT and CDR2 is SNEGSKA (reference sequence). The V end was cut by 1 base, the J end by 12 bases, with 9 bases between. The CDR3 loop reads CSARGTSELFF. CDR3 nucleotide sequence: TGCAGTGCTAGAGGCACCTCGGAACTGTTTTTT.

The CDR3 here is CASSSTTGRAAFF. The CDR3 nucleotides are TGTGCCAGCAGCTCTACGACAGGTAGGGCAGCTTTCTTT. This chain connects TRBV7-9 to TRBJ1-1; D might be TRBD1 (6 bases). CDR1 SEHNR and CDR2 FQNEAQ come from the germline V gene (reference sequence). Between the trimmed V and J ends, which lost 4 bases and 10 bases, there was a span of 16 bases. The CDR3 has 13 residues.

J is TRBJ1-1 and V is TRBV11-2; D is possibly TRBD1 (5 bases). V shed 8 bases and J shed 7 bases, with 20 bases lying between them. The CDR3 has 14 residues. Germline loops: CDR1 SGHAT, CDR2 FQNNGV. CDR3 residues: CASGLKSSGGEAFF. CDR3 DNA sequence: TGTGCCAGCGGCCTGAAATCTTCGGGGGGTGAAGCTTTCTTT.

This chain connects TRBV28 to TRBJ2-5; D possibly corresponds to TRBD1 (6 bases). CDR1 is MDHEN and CDR2 is SYDVKM in the germline V gene. Trimming pared 8 bases from V and 2 bases from J, leaving 21 bases between. CDR3 length equals 16 residues. In nucleotides, the CDR3 is TGTGCCAGCCGATTACGTGTTGGGACAACTCAAGAGACCCAGTACTTC. This gives the protein CASRLRVGTTQETQYF.

The chain has TRBV2 and TRBJ2-7, with unresolved D. V was pared by 6 bases and J by 6 bases, with 21 bases between. The CDR3 runs to 15 residues. Per germline, CDR1 SNHLY and CDR2 FYNNEI. This chain's CDR3 is CASRARGLTGSEQYF. CDR3 coding DNA: TGTGCCAGCAGGGCCCGTGGGTTAACCGGGTCCGAGCAGTACTTC.

The V gene is TRBV4-1, the J gene TRBJ1-2, with a tentative D call TRBD1 (6 bases). Between the trimmed V and J ends, which lost 1 base and 5 bases, there was a span of 17 bases. This CDR3 has 16 residues. Germline V CDR1 and CDR2: MGHRA, YSYEKL. The CDR3 DNA sequence: TGCGCCAGCAGCCAAGGTAACAGGGCGGTGGAGTATGGCTACACCTTC. Translating gives CASSQGNRAVEYGYTF.

The rearrangement uses TRBV27 and TRBJ1-1; D possibly corresponds to TRBD1 (6 bases). CDR1 MNHEY and CDR2 SMNVEV come from the germline V gene (reference sequence). The CDR3 has 14 amino acids. V was clipped by 5 bases and J by 4 bases, with 14 bases between them. This CDR3 is CASSPRQETTEAFF. For the CDR3, the DNA is TGTGCCAGCAGTCCCCGACAGGAGACCACTGAAGCTTTCTTT.

This rearrangement joins TRBV30 to TRBJ2-5, with a weak D call TRBD2 (7 bases). The germline V and J ends were trimmed by 0 bases and 5 bases, with 10 bases remaining between them. The germline CDR1 and CDR2 sequences are GTSNPN and SVGIG (reference sequence). The length of the CDR3 is 13 residues. CDR3 region: CAWSVWGGETQYF. The CDR3 bases are TGTGCCTGGAGTGTATGGGGGGGCGAGACCCAGTACTTC.

V and J are TRBV6-5 and TRBJ1-2, with D hard to call. The length of the CDR3 is 14 residues. The V gene's germline CDR1 is MNHEY and CDR2 SVGAGI. V dropped 6 bases and J dropped 1 base, with 12 bases sitting between them. Here the CDR3 DNA reads TGTGCCAGCAGCAGATCCCCCCGTAACTATGGCTACACCTTC. This encodes CASSRSPRNYGYTF.

This clone appeared once. V usage is TRBV19 and J usage is TRBJ1-1; possible D gene TRBD1, 5 bases. CDR1 is LNHDA, CDR2 SQIVND, per germline (reference sequence). Between the trimmed V and J ends, which lost 7 bases and 5 bases, there was a span of 11 bases. This CDR3 is 12 amino acids long. CDR3 protein: CASNNRKTEAFF. The CDR3 DNA is TGTGCCAGTAATAACAGGAAAACTGAAGCTTTCTTT.

This chain uses TRBV30 with TRBJ2-7; the match to TRBD1 covers 9 bases. This CDR3 has 14 residues. The V segment lost 2 bases and the J segment 5 bases; nucleotides outside the gene matches: 7. Germline V gene data show CDR1 as GTSNPN and CDR2 as SVGIG (reference sequence). DNA of the CDR3: TGTGCCTGGAGTACCGGGACAGGGTTGAACGAGCAGTACTTC. Amino acid sequence: CAWSTGTGLNEQYF.

As for this clone: Other DNA sequences in this specimen translate into the identical CDR3. V usage is TRBV2 and J usage is TRBJ2-2; 15 bases line up with TRBD2. CDR1 SNHLY and CDR2 FYNNEI come from the germline V gene. The CDR3 is 16 residues long. V lost 9 bases to trimming and J lost 0 bases; unmatched junction nucleotides: 2. Here the CDR3 reads CARGTSGGPNTGELFF. CDR3 nucleotide sequence: TGTGCCAGAGGGACTAGCGGGGGGCCGAACACCGGGGAGCTGTTTTTT.

V usage is TRBV5-6 and J usage is TRBJ1-6; D remains unclear. V was trimmed by 4 bases and J by 5 bases, leaving 7 bases between them. The CDR3 loop spans 13 amino acids. CDR1 SGHDT and CDR2 YYEEEE come from the germline V gene. The CDR3 spells CASSNTDNSPLHF. CDR3 bases: TGTGCCAGCAGCAATACAGATAATTCACCCCTCCACTTT.

The chain employs TRBV2 and TRBJ2-7; a possible D gene is TRBD2 (6 bases). V was clipped by 2 bases and J by 2 bases, with 10 bases between them. CDR1 SNHLY and CDR2 FYNNEI come from the germline V gene. The CDR3 contains 14 residues. In DNA, the CDR3 is TGTGCCAGCAGTGAAAGGAGGGCCGCCTACGAGCAGTACTTC. As protein: CASSERRAAYEQYF.

This clone was counted a few times. The CDR3, as DNA: TGTGCCAGCAGCTTAGGGGGGCACACTGAAGCTTTCTTT. The encoded protein is CASSLGGHTEAFF. The rearrangement joins TRBV7-6 to TRBJ1-1, with D possibly being TRBD1 (6 bases). V was clipped by 1 base and J by 3 bases, with 6 bases between them. The CDR3 has 13 amino acids. CDR1 and CDR2 from the germline V gene are SGHVS and FNYEAQ. Full variable domain (outside the CDR3, taken from reference TRBV7-6 and TRBJ1-1): GAGVSQSPRYKVTKRGQDVALRCDPISGHVSLYWYRQALGQGPEFLTYFNYEAQQDKSGLPNDRFSAERPEGSISTLTIQRTEQRDSAMYRCASSLGGHTEAFFGQGTRLTVV.

The rearrangement uses TRBV6-5 and TRBJ2-3; TRBD2 might be the D (6 bases). V dropped 0 bases and J dropped 0 bases, with 10 bases sitting between them. Germline V CDR1 and CDR2: MNHEY, SVGAGI. The CDR3 covers 16 residues. The CDR3 coding sequence is TGTGCCAGCAGTTACTCGCTAGCGCAAAGCACAGATACGCAGTATTTT. Amino acid sequence: CASSYSLAQSTDTQYF.

V is TRBV13 and J is TRBJ1-4; the match to TRBD1 covers 9 bases. The V segment lost 2 bases and the J segment 5 bases; nucleotides outside the gene matches: 0. The germline V gene encodes CDR1 PRHDT and CDR2 FYEKMQ (reference sequence). CDR3 length: 14 residues. CDR3 protein: CASSLTGGNEKLFF. For the CDR3, the DNA is TGTGCCAGCAGCTTAACAGGGGGCAATGAAAAACTGTTTTTT.

V and J are TRBV6-1 and TRBJ1-2; no definite D call. Looked up from germline, CDR1 is MNHNS and CDR2 is SASEGT. V lost 3 bases and J lost 4, with 3 bases in between. The CDR3 spans 11 residues. As DNA, the CDR3 is TGTGCCAGCAGTGAGAGCTATGGCTACACCTTC. Residues: CASSESYGYTF.

This clone has just a few counts. The genes are TRBV5-1 and TRBJ1-4; 11 bases agree with TRBD1. The V gene end was trimmed by 6 bases and the J gene end by 0 bases; junction bases not matched to a gene: 7. CDR3 length: 17 residues. Germline V gives CDR1 SGHRS, CDR2 YFSETQ. For the CDR3, the DNA is TGCGCCAGCAACCACGGGACAGGGGGTGCAACTAATGAAAAACTGTTTTTT. It codes for CASNHGTGGATNEKLFF.

The chain couples TRBV2 to TRBJ2-3; D is ambiguous. The V and J ends lost 2 bases and 5 bases respectively, with 14 bases between them. Per germline, CDR1 SNHLY and CDR2 FYNNEI. The length of the CDR3 is 15 residues. CDR3 DNA sequence: TGTGCCAGCAGTGAAAGGATAGGTTCGGGAGATACGCAGTATTTT. Translation: CASSERIGSGDTQYF.

This rearrangement joins TRBV30 to TRBJ1-3; D is ambiguous. CDR3 length: 10 residues. The germline CDR1 and CDR2 sequences are GTSNPN and SVGIG (reference sequence). V was cut by 3 bases and J by 5 bases, with 2 bases left in between. The CDR3 is CAWSRNTIYF. The CDR3, as DNA: TGTGCCTGGAGCAGAAACACCATATATTTT. The variable domain in full, with the rest retrieved from reference TRBV30 and TRBJ1-3, is SQTIHQWPATLVQPVGSPLSLECTVEGTSNPNLYWYRQAAGRGLQLLFYSVGIGQISSEVPQNLSASRPQDRQFILSSKKLLLSDSGFYLCAWSRNTIYFGEGSWLTVV.

This clone has just one count. This chain uses TRBV7-3 with TRBJ1-1, with 7 bases matching TRBD1. The junction had 22 bases not matched to a gene; V was cut back by 5 bases and J by 1 base. Germline V gives CDR1 SGHTA, CDR2 FQGTGA. This CDR3 has 20 residues. The CDR3 here is CASSRDSGVRDSKENTEAFF. Written as DNA, the CDR3 is TGTGCCAGCAGCCGAGATTCAGGAGTTAGGGACAGCAAGGAGAACACTGAAGCTTTCTTT.

The rearrangement uses TRBV6-4 and TRBJ2-7; 10 nucleotides line up with TRBD1. The germline V gene has CDR1 MRHNA and CDR2 SNTAGT. The V and J ends lost 2 bases and 6 bases, in that order; junction bases with no gene match: 1. The CDR3 covers 13 residues. The CDR3 region has the DNA TGTGCCAGCAGTGACGGGGACAGGGGCGAGCAGTACTTC. Its protein product is CASSDGDRGEQYF.

This clone came up a few times. The V gene is TRBV5-1, the J gene TRBJ2-1; 10 bases align to TRBD1. This CDR3 has 14 residues. Germline V gene sequence: CDR1 SGHRS, CDR2 YFSETQ. V gave up 6 bases and J gave up 8 bases; unmatched junction bases: 8. CDR3 sequence (DNA): TGCGCCAGCAAACCGGGACAGGGGTTTGATGAGCAGTTCTTC. It specifies CASKPGQGFDEQFF.

This clone was seen more than once but under ten times. This sequence joins TRBV15 and TRBJ1-4, with a tentative D call TRBD1 (6 bases). From germline, CDR1 is LNHNV and CDR2 YYDKDF (reference sequence). V lost 4 bases and J 0 bases, leaving 9 bases between the germline ends. The CDR3 is 15 residues long. The CDR3 protein is CATSTQGSTNEKLFF. CDR3 nucleotides: TGTGCCACCAGCACACAGGGATCAACTAATGAAAAACTGTTTTTT.

The rearrangement links TRBV2 to TRBJ2-3; D gene ambiguous. The CDR3 covers 14 residues. V dropped 5 bases and J dropped 0 bases, with 9 bases sitting between them. The germline V gene has CDR1 SNHLY and CDR2 FYNNEI. CDR3 amino acids: CASSKTTSTDTQYF. The CDR3 nucleotides read TGTGCCAGCAGTAAGACAACTAGCACAGATACGCAGTATTTT.